The clone carrying this TCR beta chain was seen more than once but under ten times. The sample comes from a study of shared clonotypes between healthy human individuals. Assay execution took place at the deep level. Generated by immunoSEQ multiplex PCR, the TCRdb table keeps only in-frame clones and is missing some. Among some 1,900,000 clones listed, approximately 95% were seen once. Deletions cut 6 bases from V and 4 bases from J, with 12 bases between. Germline V gene sequence: CDR1 LNHDA, CDR2 SQIVND (reference sequence). CDR3 length: 13 amino acids. CD8 cells classed as naive were CD45RO-negative and positively selected for CCR7, excluding terminally differentiated effector memory CD45RA+ cells.

Sequencing input: naive CD8+ T cells sorted from blood. The sequence came from a man aged 18 to 30 in good health. The J gene is TRBJ1-1, the V gene TRBV19; D remains unclear. The chain's CDR3 is CASSLPGFTEAFF. The DNA of the CDR3 is TGTGCCAGTAGCCTGCCCGGCTTCACTGAAGCTTTCTTT.